The present T cell receptor beta chain was sequenced within a study of T-cell memory formation after mild COVID-19. Only a few counts were recorded for this clonotype. The antigen is undetermined. V lost 7 bases to trimming and J lost 2 bases, with 11 bases between them. The CDR3 spans 13 residues. Looked up from germline, CDR1 is SQVTM and CDR2 is ANQGSEA. From the 5' RACE reads, TCRdb called clonotypes with MiXCR, one entry per CDR3 protein. Seen here are hundreds of thousands of distinct CDR3 sequences, 12% to 15% observed once, and the top ten hold around a fifth. Overall study results and limits: Confirmation was lacking for SARS-CoV-2 specificity of second-wave clones that peaked on day 37.

The sequenced material came from PBMCs or a T cell subset sorted from them (not recorded which). The rearrangement joins TRBV29-1 to TRBJ1-4, with D possibly being TRBD1 (5 bases). The TCR sequence derives from a man younger than 30 who had mild COVID-19 (a few samples of this study predate the infection). Cell type and time point are not known. CDR3 DNA sequence: TGCAGCGCCCGGGGCAGTACTAATGAAAAACTGTTTTTT. Translation: CSARGSTNEKLFF.